This T cell receptor beta chain was profiled in a study of shared clonotypes between healthy human individuals. The CDR3 has 16 amino acids. The germline V gene encodes CDR1 SGHAT and CDR2 FQNNGV. The J segment lost 3 bases and the V segment lost 6 bases, leaving 12 bases of the junction unmatched. The donor cohort consisted entirely of Caucasian adults residing in Nashville, Tennessee. Method: immunoSEQ multiplex PCR; TCRdb's copy keeps in-frame clones and lacks some. This table holds under 550,000 clones, about 96% found once. This receptor was taken from a woman between 25 and 40 years old in good health. The sequencing input was naive CD4+ T cells sorted from blood. The subset is: CD45RA+ positively selected. V gene TRBV11-2 combines with J gene TRBJ1-1, with TRBD1 matching 8 bases. CDR3 sequence (DNA): TGTGCCAGCAGACGGACAGGGAATCTCGTCGACACTGAAGCTTTCTTT. It is translated as CASRRTGNLVDTEAFF. The full variable domain, in which reference TRBV11-2 and TRBJ1-1 provide the parts outside the CDR3, is EAGVAQSPRYKIIEKRQSVAFWCNPISGHATLYWYQQILGQGPKLLIQFQNNGVVDDSQLPKDRFSAERLKGVDSTLKIQPAKLEDSAVYLCASRRTGNLVDTEAFFGQGTRLTVV.